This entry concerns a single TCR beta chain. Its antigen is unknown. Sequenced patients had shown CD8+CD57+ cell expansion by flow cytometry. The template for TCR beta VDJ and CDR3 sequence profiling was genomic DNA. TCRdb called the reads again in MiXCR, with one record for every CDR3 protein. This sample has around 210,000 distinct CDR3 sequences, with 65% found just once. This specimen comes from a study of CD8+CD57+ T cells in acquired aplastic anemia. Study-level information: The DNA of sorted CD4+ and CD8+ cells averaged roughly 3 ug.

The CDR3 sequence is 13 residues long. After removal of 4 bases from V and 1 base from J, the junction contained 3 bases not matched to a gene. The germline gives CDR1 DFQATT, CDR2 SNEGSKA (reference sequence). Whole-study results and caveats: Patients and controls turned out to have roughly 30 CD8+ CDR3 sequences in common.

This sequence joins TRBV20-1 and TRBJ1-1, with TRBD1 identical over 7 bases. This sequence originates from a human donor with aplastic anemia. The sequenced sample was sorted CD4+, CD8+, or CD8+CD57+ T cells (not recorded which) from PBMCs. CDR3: CSAKGQQNTEAFF. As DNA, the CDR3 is TGCAGTGCTAAGGGACAGCAGAACACTGAAGCTTTCTTT.